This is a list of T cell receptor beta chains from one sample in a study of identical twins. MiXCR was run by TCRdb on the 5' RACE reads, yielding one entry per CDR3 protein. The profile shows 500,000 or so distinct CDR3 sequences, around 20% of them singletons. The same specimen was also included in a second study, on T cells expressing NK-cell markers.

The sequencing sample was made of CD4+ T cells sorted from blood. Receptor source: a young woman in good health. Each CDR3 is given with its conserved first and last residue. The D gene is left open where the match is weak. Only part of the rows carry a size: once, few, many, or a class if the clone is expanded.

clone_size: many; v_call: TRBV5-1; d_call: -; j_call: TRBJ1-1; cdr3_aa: CASSFDGGNTEAFF; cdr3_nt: TGCGCCAGCAGTTTCGACGGGGGAAACACTGAAGCTTTCTTT
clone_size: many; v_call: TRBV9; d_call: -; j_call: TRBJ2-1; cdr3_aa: CASTGLGSYNEQFF; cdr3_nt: TGTGCCAGCACCGGACTTGGCTCCTACAATGAGCAGTTCTTC
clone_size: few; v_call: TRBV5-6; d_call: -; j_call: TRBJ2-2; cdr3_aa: CASSLKTRSNTGELFF; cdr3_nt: TGTGCCAGCAGCCTCAAGACTAGATCGAACACCGGGGAGCTGTTTTTT
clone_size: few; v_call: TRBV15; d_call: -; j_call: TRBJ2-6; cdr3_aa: CATSRGGLGANVLTF; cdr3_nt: TGTGCCACCAGCAGAGGAGGACTGGGGGCCAACGTCCTGACTTTC
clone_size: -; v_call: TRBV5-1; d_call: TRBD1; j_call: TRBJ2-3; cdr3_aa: CASATGGGHTQYF; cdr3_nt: TGCGCCAGCGCTACAGGGGGTGGGCATACGCAGTATTTT
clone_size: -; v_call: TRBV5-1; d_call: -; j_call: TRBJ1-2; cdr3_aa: CASSLASGLRSSYTF; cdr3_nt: TGCGCCAGCAGCTTGGCCTCAGGCCTGAGGTCGAGCTACACCTTC
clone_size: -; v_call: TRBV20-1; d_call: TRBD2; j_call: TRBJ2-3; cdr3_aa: CSARDEGLAVDTQYF; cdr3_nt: TGCAGTGCTAGAGATGAGGGACTAGCCGTAGATACGCAGTATTTT
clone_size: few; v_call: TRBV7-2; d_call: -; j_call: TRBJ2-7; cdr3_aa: CASSRSTSYEQYF; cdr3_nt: TGTGCCAGCAGCCGCTCCACTTCCTACGAGCAGTACTTC
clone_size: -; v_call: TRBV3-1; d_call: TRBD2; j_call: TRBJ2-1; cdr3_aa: CASSQGGGALEQFF; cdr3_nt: TGTGCCAGCAGCCAAGGCGGGGGGGCCCTTGAGCAGTTCTTC
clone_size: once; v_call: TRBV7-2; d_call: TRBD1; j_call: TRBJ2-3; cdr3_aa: CASSRGTGDTQYF; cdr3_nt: TGTGCCAGCAGCCGCGGGACAGGGGATACGCAGTATTTT
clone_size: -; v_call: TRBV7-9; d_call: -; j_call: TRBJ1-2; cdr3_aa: CASSLDASPSYGYTF; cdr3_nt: TGTGCCAGCAGCTTAGACGCCTCACCAAGCTATGGCTACACCTTC
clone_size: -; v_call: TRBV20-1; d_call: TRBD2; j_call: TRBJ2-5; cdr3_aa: CSARGSRTSGGVQETQYF; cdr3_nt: TGCAGTGCTAGAGGGTCCCGGACTAGCGGGGGAGTACAAGAGACCCAGTACTTC
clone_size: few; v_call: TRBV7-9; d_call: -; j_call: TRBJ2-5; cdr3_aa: CASSLRVGVETQYF; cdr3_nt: TGTGCCAGCAGCCTCCGGGTCGGCGTAGAGACCCAGTACTTC
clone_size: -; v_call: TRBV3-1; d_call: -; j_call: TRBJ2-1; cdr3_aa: CASSQRTGQPFF; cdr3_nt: TGTGCCAGCAGCCAAAGAACCGGTCAGCCGTTCTTC
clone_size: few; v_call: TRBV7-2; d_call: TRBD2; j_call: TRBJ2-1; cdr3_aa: CASTGLAGGPIDNEQFF; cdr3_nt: TGTGCCAGCACCGGACTAGCGGGAGGGCCGATAGACAATGAGCAGTTCTTC
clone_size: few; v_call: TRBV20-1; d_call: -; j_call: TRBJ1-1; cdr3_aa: CSAGGIAEAFF; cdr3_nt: TGCAGTGCAGGAGGTATCGCTGAAGCTTTCTTT
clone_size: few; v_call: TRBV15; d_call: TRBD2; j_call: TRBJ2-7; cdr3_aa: CATSKSIAGTANEQYF; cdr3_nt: TGTGCCACCAGCAAATCCATAGCGGGGACGGCAAACGAGCAGTACTTC
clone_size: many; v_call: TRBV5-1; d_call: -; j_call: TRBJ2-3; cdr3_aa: CASSLSGTGDTQYF; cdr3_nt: TGCGCCAGCAGCCTTAGCGGGACAGGAGATACGCAGTATTTT
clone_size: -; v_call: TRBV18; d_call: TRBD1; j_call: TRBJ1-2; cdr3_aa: CASSPGQGSSSGGYTF; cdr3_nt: TGTGCCAGCTCACCTGGACAGGGCTCATCATCTGGTGGCTACACCTTC
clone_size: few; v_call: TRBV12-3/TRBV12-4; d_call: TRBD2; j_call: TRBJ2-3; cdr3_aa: CASSTTSENTQYF; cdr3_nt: TGTGCCAGCAGTACGACTAGCGAAAATACGCAGTATTTT
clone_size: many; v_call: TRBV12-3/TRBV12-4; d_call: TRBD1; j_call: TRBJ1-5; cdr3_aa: CASNHWTGRTQPQHF; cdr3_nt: TGTGCCAGCAACCACTGGACAGGAAGAACCCAGCCCCAGCATTTT
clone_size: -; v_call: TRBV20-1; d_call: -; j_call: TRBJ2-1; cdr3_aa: CSAPHASGNEQFF; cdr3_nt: TGCAGTGCTCCCCACGCGTCTGGCAATGAGCAGTTCTTC
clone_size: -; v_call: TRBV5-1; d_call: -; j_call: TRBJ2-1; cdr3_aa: CASSLLRDLSSYNEQFF; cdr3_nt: TGCGCCAGCAGCCTTCTCAGAGATCTTAGCTCCTACAATGAGCAGTTCTTC
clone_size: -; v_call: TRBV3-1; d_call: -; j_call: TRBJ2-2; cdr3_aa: CASSQAPGTGELFF; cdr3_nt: TGTGCCAGCAGCCAGGCACCAGGCACCGGGGAGCTGTTTTTT
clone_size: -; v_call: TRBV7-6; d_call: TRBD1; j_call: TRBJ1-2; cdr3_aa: CASSFTQGVSYTF; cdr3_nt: TGTGCCAGCAGCTTTACCCAGGGGGTGAGCTACACCTTC
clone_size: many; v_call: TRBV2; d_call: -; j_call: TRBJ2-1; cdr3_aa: CASSGESYNEQFF; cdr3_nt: TGTGCCAGCAGTGGGGAGTCCTACAATGAGCAGTTCTTC
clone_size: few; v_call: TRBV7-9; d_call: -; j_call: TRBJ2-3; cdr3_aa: CASSLGSGGTDTQYF; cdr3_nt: TGTGCCAGCAGCTTAGGTTCCGGGGGTACAGATACGCAGTATTTT
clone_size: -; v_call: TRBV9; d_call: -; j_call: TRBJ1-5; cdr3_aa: CASSTSSGDDQPQHF; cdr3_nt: TGTGCCAGCAGCACATCATCAGGGGACGACCAGCCCCAGCATTTT
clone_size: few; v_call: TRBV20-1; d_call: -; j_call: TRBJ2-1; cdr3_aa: CSARTVMDSNNEQFF; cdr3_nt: TGCAGTGCTAGAACGGTAATGGACAGCAACAATGAGCAGTTCTTC
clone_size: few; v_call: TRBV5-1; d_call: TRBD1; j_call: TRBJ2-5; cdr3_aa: CASSAATKTGETQYF; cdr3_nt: TGCGCCAGCAGCGCGGCGACTAAGACAGGGGAGACCCAGTACTTC
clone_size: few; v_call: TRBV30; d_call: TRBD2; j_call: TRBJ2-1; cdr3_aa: CAWNGAGGWSSYKEQFF; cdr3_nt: TGTGCCTGGAACGGAGCGGGAGGGTGGTCCTCCTACAAGGAGCAGTTCTTC
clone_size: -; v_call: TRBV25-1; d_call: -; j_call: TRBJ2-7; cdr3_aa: CASSEFGYEQYF; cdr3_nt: TGTGCCAGCAGTGAATTTGGCTACGAGCAGTACTTC
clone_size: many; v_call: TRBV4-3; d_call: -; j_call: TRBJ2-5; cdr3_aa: CASSQGHPGRAETQYF; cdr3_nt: TGCGCCAGCAGCCAAGGCCATCCGGGACGTGCGGAGACCCAGTACTTC
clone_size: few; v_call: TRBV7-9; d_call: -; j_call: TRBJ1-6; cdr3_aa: CASSLAPQGYNSPLHF; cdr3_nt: TGTGCCAGCAGCTTAGCGCCTCAGGGTTATAATTCACCCCTCCACTTT
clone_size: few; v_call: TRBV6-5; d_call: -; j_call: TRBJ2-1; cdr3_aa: CASSSVTSSHEQFF; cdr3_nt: TGTGCCAGCAGTTCCGTTACTAGTAGCCATGAGCAGTTCTTC
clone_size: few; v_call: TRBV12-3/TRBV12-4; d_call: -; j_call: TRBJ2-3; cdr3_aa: CASSSQRWTDTQYF; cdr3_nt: TGTGCCAGCAGTTCGCAAAGGTGGACAGATACGCAGTATTTT
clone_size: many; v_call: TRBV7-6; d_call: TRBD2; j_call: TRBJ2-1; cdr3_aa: CASSLERGSNEQFF; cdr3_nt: TGTGCCAGCAGCTTAGAACGCGGGAGTAATGAGCAGTTCTTC
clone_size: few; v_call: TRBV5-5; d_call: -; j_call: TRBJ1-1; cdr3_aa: CASSLVLQGAEAFF; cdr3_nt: TGTGCCAGCAGCTTGGTTCTGCAGGGCGCTGAAGCTTTCTTT
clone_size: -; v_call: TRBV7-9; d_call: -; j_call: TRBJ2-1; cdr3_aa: CASSPRAVYNEQFF; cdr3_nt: TGTGCCAGCAGCCCAAGGGCTGTCTACAATGAGCAGTTCTTC
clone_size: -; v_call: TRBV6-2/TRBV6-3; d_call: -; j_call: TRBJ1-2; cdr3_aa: CASSTYYGYTF; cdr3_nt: TGTGCCAGCAGTACATACTATGGCTACACCTTC
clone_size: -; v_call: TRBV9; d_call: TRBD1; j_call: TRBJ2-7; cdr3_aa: CASSAGTGTGYEQYF; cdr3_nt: TGTGCCAGCAGCGCAGGGACAGGGACAGGGTACGAGCAGTACTTC
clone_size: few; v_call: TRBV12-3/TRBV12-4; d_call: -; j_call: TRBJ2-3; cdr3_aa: CASRGNRGGTDTQYF; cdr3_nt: TGTGCCAGCAGGGGGAACAGGGGAGGGACAGATACGCAGTATTTT
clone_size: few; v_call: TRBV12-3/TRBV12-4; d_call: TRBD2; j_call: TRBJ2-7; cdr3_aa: CASSAGTNRDEQYF; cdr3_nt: TGTGCCAGCAGTGCCGGGACTAACCGGGACGAGCAGTACTTC
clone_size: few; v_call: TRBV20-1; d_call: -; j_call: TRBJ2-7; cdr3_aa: CSARGGTTFYEQYF; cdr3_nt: TGCAGTGCTAGAGGGGGGACGACCTTCTACGAGCAGTACTTC
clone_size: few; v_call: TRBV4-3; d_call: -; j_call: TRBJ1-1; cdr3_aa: CASSQVGASGRKAFF; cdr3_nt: TGCGCCAGCAGCCAAGTGGGGGCCTCGGGAAGGAAAGCTTTCTTT
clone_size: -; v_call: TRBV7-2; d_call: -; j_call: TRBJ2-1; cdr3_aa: CASSFVSYNEQFF; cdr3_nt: TGTGCCAGCAGCTTCGTCTCCTACAATGAGCAGTTCTTC
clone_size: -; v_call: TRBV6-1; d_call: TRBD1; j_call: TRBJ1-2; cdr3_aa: CASSATGGSYGYTF; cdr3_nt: TGTGCCAGCAGCGCAACAGGGGGTTCGTATGGCTACACCTTC
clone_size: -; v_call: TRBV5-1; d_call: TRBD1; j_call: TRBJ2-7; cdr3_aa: CASRLEIGGLPYEQYF; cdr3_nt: TGCGCCAGCAGACTTGAAATAGGGGGCTTACCCTACGAGCAGTACTTC
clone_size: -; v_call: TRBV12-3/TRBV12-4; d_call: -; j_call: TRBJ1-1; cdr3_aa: CASSFYLNTEAFF; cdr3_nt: TGTGCCAGCAGTTTCTACCTTAACACTGAAGCTTTCTTT
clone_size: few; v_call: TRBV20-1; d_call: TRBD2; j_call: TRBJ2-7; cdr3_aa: CSATRLAGGYEQYF; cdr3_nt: TGCAGTGCTACCCGACTAGCGGGAGGGTACGAGCAGTACTTC
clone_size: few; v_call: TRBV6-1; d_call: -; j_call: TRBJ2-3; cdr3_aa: CASSQSPGREDTQYF; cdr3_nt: TGTGCCAGCAGTCAATCCCCTGGCAGGGAAGATACGCAGTATTTT
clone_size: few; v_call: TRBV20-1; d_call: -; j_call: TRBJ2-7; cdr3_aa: CSAKPGAYEQYF; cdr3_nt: TGCAGTGCTAAACCGGGGGCCTACGAGCAGTACTTC
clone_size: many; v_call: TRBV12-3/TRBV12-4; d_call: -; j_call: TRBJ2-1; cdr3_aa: CASQTPGVNNEQFF; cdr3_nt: TGTGCCAGCCAGACCCCGGGCGTCAACAATGAGCAGTTCTTC
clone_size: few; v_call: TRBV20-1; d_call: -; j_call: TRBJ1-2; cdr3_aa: CSAPPNYYGYTF; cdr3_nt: TGCAGTGCCCCCCCAAACTACTATGGCTACACCTTC